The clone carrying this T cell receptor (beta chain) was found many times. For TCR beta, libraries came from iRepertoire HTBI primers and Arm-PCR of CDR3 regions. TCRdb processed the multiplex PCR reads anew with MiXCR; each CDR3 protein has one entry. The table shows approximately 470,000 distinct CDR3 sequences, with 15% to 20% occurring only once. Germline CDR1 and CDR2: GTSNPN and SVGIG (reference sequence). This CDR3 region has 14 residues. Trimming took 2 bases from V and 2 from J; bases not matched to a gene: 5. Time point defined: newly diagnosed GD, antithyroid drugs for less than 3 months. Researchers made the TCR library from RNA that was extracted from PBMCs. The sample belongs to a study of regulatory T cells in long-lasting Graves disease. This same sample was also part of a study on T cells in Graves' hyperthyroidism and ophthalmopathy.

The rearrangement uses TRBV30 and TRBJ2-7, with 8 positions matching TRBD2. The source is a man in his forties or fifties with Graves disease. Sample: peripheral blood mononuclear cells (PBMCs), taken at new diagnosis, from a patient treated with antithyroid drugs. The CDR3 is CAWSPLAGAYEQYF. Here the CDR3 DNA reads TGTGCCTGGAGTCCGCTAGCGGGTGCCTACGAGCAGTACTTC.